The T cell receptor (beta chain) described here comes from a study of siplizumab effects on memory and regulatory T cells. Study findings and constraints: Naive T cells appeared more varied than memory cells and looked like key alloresponse contributors.

Trimming removed 3 bases from V and 7 bases from J, with 10 bases in between. The CDR3 has 13 residues. The germline CDR1 and CDR2 sequences are LNHDA and SQIVND (reference sequence). Where three donor pairs were concerned, the unstimulated naive, memory, effector memory and TEMRA subsets underwent sequencing. TCRdb's table, derived via immunoSEQ multiplex PCR, lists solely in-frame clones and lacks some. The repertoire includes some 100,000 clones, around 97% of them detected once, and under 0.04% sits in the top ten. A remark on this clone: Antigen: not known.

The rearrangement uses TRBV19 and TRBJ2-1; D gene unclear. This TCR derives from a human donor in good health. Sequencing used naive CD4+ T cells sorted from blood. Written as DNA, the CDR3 is TGTGCCAGTAGTATTAACGCCGAGAATGAGCAGTTCTTC. It codes for CASSINAENEQFF.